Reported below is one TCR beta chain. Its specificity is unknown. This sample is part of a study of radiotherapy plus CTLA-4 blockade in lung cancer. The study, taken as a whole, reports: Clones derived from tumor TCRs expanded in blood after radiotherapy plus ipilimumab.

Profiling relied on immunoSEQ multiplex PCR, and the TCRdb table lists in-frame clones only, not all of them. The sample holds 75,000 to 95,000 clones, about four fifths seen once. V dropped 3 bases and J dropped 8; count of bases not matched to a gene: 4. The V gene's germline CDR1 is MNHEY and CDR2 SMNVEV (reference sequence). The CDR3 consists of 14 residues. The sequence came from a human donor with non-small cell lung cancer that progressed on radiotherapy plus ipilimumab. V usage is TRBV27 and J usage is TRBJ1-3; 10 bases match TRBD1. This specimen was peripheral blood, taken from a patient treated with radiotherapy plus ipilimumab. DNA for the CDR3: TGTGCCAGCAGTTTTCGGGACAGGGGCTACACCATATATTTT. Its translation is CASSFRDRGYTIYF.